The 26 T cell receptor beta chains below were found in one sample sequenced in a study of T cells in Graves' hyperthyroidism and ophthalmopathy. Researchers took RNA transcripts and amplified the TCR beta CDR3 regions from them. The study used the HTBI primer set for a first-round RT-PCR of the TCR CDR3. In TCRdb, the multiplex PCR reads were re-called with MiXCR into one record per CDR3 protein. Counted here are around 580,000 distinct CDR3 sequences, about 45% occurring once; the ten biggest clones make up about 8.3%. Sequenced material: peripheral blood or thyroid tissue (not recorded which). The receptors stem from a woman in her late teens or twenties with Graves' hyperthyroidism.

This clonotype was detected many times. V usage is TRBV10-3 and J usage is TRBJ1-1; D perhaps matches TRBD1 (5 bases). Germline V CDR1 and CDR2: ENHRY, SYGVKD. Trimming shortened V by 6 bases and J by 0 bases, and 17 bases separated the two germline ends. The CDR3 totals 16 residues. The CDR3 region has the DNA TGTGCCATCAGCGCCGGGACGGAATACATGAACACTGAAGCTTTCTTT. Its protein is CAISAGTEYMNTEAFF.

The CDR3, as DNA: TGCAGTGCCACCCTGGACAGACAGGGTTGGGAGACCCAGTACTTC. Translated: CSATLDRQGWETQYF. The V gene is TRBV20-1, the J gene TRBJ2-5, with TRBD1 matching 7 bases. The ends lost 6 bases at V and 5 bases at J; junction bases unmatched: 15. Germline V gene lookup returns CDR1 DFQATT and CDR2 SNEGSKA (reference sequence). The CDR3 totals 15 residues.

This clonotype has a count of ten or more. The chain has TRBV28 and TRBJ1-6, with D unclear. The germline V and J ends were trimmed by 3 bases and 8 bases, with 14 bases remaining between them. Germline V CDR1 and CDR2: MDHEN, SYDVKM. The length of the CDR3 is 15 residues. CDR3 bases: TGTGCCAGCAGTTTGTTGCGCGCTTGGGATTCACCCCTCCACTTT. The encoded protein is CASSLLRAWDSPLHF. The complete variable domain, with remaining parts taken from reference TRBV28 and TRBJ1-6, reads DVKVTQSSRYLVKRTGEKVFLECVQDMDHENMFWYRQDPGLGLRLIYFSYDVKMKEKGDIPEGYSVSREKKERFSLILESASTNQTSMYLCASSLLRAWDSPLHFGNGTRLTVT.

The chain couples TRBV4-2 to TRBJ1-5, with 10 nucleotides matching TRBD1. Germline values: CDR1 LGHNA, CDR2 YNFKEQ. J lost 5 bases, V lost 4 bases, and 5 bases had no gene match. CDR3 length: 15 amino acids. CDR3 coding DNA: TGTGCCAGCAGCCTGGACAGGGGGACTCATCAGCCCCAGCATTTT. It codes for CASSLDRGTHQPQHF.

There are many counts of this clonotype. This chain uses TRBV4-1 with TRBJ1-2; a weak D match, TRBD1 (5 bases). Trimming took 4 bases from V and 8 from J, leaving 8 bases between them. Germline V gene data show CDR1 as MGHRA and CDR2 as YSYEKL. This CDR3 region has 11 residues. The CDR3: CASSPGGGYTF. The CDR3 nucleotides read TGCGCCAGCAGCCCTGGGGGGGGCTACACCTTC.

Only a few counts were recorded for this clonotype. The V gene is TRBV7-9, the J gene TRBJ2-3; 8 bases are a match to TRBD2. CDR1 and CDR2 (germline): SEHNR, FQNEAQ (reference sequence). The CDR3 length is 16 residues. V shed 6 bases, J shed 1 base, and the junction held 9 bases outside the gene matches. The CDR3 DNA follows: TGTGCCAGCAGTAAAGAGCGGGAGTCAGGCACAGATACGCAGTATTTT. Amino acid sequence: CASSKERESGTDTQYF.

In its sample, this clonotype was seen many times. CDR3 sequence: CASSFRDRGRNGYTF. The CDR3 DNA reads as TGTGCCAGCAGTTTCCGGGACAGGGGTCGTAATGGCTACACCTTC. The genes are TRBV6-1 and TRBJ1-2; 10 bases map to TRBD1. The CDR3 spans 15 residues. V lost 5 bases to trimming and J lost 6 bases; unmatched junction nucleotides: 9. CDR1 is MNHNS and CDR2 is SASEGT in the germline V gene.

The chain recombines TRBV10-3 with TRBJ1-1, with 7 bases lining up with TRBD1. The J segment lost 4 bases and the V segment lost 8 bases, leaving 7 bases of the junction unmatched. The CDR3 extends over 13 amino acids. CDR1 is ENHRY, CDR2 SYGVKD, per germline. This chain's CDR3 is CAIRLGGRTEAFF. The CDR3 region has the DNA TGTGCCATCCGACTAGGGGGCCGCACTGAAGCTTTCTTT.

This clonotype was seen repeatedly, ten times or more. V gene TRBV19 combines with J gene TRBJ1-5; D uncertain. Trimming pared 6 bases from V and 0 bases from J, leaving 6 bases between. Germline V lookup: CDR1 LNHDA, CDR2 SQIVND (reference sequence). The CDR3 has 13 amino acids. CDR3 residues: CASRQYSNQPQHF. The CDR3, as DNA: TGTGCCAGTAGGCAGTATAGCAATCAGCCCCAGCATTTT.

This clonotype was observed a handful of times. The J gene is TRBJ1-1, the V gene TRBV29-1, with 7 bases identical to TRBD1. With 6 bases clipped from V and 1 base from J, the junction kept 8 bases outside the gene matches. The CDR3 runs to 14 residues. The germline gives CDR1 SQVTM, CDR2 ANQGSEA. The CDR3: CSVTSRDRNTEAFF. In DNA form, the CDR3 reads TGCAGCGTCACGTCCCGGGACAGGAACACTGAAGCTTTCTTT.

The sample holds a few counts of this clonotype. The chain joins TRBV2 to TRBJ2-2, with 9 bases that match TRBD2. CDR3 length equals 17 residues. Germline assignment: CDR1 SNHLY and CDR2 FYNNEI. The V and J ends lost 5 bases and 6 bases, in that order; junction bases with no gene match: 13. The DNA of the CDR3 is TGTGCCAGCAGTCTCGGACTAGCGACAAAAAGATCCGGGGAGCTGTTTTTT. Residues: CASSLGLATKRSGELFF.

The CDR3 sequence is CASSLGLASGEQFF. CDR3 nucleotides: TGTGCCAGCAGTTTGGGACTAGCAAGCGGTGAGCAGTTCTTC. The chain combines TRBV13 with TRBJ2-5, with TRBD2 matching 9 bases. The assigned J gene may be wrong: the sequence end matches TRBJ2-1 better. CDR1 and CDR2 (germline): PRHDT, FYEKMQ (reference sequence). The CDR3 has 14 amino acids.

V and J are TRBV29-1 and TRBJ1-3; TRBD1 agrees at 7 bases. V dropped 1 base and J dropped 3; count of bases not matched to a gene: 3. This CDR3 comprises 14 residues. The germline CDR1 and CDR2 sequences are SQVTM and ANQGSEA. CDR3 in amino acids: CSVEGQGYGNTIYF. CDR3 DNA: TGCAGCGTTGAAGGACAGGGATATGGAAACACCATATATTTT.

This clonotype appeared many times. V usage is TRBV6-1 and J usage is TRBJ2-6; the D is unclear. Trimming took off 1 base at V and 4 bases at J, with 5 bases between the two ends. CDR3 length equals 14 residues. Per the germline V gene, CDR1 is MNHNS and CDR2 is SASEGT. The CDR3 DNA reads TGTGCCAGCAGTGAAGATCTGGGGGCCAACGTCCTGACTTTC. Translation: CASSEDLGANVLTF.

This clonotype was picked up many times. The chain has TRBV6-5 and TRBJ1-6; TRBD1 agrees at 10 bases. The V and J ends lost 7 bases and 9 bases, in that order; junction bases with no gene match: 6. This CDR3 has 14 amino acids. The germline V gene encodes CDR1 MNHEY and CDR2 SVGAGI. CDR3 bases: TGTGCCAGCATTGACAGGGGGCGTTTTTCACCCCTCCACTTT. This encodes CASIDRGRFSPLHF.

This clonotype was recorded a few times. The CDR3 reads CSVSGLAGTFYEQYF. The CDR3 DNA reads as TGCAGCGTGAGTGGGCTAGCGGGAACTTTCTACGAGCAGTACTTC. The chain combines TRBV29-1 with TRBJ2-7, with TRBD2 matching 9 bases. Trimming at V came to 6 bases and at J to 3 bases, leaving 12 bases not matched to a gene. Germline V gene lookup returns CDR1 SQVTM and CDR2 ANQGSEA. The CDR3 runs 15 residues.

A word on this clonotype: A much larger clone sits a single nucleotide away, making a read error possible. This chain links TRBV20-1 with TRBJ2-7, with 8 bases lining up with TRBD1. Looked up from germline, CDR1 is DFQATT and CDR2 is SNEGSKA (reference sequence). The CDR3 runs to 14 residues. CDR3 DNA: TGCAGTGCCACGCGGACAGGGTTCTCCTACGAGCAGCACTTC. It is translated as CSATRTGFSYEQHF.

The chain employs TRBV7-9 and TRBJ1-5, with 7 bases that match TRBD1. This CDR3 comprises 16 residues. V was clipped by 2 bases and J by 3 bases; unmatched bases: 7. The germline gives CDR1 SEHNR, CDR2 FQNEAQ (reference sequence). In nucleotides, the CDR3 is TGTGCCAGCAGCTTATGGGTGACAGGGTCCAATCAGCCCCAGCATTTT. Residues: CASSLWVTGSNQPQHF.

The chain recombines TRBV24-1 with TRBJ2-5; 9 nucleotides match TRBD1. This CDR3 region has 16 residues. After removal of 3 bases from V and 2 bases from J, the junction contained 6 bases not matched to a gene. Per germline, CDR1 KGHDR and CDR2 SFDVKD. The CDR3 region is CATSDHATGGQETQYF. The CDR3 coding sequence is TGTGCCACCAGTGATCATGCGACAGGGGGACAAGAGACCCAGTACTTC.

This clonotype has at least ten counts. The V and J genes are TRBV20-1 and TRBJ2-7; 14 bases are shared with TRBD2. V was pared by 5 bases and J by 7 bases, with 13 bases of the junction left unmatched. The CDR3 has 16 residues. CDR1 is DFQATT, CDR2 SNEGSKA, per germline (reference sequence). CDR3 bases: TGCAGTGCTCTCAAACTAGGACTAGCGGGAGGATGGGAGCAGTACTTC. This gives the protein CSALKLGLAGGWEQYF.

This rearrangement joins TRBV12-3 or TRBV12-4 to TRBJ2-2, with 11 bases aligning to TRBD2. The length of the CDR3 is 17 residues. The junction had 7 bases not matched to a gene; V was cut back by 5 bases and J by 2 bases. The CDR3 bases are TGTGCCAGCAGTGGGACTAGCGGACTACAAAACACCGGGGAGCTGTTTTTT. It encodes CASSGTSGLQNTGELFF.

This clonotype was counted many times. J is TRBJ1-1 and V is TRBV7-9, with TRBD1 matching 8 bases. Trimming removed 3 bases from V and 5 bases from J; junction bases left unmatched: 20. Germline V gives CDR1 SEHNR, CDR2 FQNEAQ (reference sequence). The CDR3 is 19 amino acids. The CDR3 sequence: CASSLGALLSDRVETEAFF. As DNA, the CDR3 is TGTGCCAGCAGCTTGGGAGCTCTCCTCTCGGACAGGGTGGAAACTGAAGCTTTCTTT.

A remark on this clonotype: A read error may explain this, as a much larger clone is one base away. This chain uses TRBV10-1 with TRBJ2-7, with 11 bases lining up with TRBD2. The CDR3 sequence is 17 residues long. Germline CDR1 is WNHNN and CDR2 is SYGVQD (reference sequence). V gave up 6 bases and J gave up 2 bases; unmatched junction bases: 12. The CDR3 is CASSPGTSGPEAYEQYF. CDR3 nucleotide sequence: TGCGCCAGCAGCCCCGGGACTAGCGGTCCAGAGGCCTACGAGCAGTACTTC.

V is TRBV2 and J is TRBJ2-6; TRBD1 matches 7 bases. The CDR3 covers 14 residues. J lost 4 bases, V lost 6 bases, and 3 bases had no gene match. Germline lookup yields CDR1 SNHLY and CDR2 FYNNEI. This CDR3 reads CASRDRAGANVLTF. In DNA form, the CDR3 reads TGTGCCAGCAGAGACAGGGCCGGGGCCAACGTCCTGACTTTC.

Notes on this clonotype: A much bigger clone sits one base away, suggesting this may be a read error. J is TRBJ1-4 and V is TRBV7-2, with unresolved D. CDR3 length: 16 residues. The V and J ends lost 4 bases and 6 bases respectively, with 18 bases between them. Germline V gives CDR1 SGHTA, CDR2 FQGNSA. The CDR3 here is CASSYNARGLDEKLFF. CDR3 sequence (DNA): TGTGCCAGCAGCTACAACGCCAGAGGTTTAGATGAAAAACTGTTTTTT.

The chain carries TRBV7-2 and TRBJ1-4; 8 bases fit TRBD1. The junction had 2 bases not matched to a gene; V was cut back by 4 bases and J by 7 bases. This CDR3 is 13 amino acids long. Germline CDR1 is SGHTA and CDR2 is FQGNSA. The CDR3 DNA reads TGTGCCAGCAGCTACGACAGGGGTGAAAAACTGTTTTTT. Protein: CASSYDRGEKLFF.